What follows are 10 T cell receptor beta chains derived from one specimen sequenced in a study of cytomegalovirus exposure and HLA in healthy donors. Primers for the PCR totalled 60 Vbeta and 13 Jbeta. TCRdb's table, derived via immunoSEQ multiplex PCR, lists solely in-frame clones and lacks some. This table holds under 150,000 clones, approximately 82% found once. The source material was PBMCs. The receptors were gathered from a man in his fifties in good health and CMV-seronegative.

This clone was counted a few times. The chain links TRBV10-3 to TRBJ1-1, with D unresolved. The CDR3 consists of 15 residues. Germline values: CDR1 ENHRY, CDR2 SYGVKD. The germline V and J ends were trimmed by 3 bases and 0 bases, with 11 bases remaining between them. The CDR3 DNA reads as TGTGCCATCAGTGAACAGTATGAGATGAACACTGAAGCTTTCTTT. Translation gives CAISEQYEMNTEAFF.

The chain uses TRBV27 and TRBJ2-1; D gene ambiguous. The V and J ends lost 5 bases and 9 bases respectively, with 11 bases between them. The CDR3 has 12 residues. Germline V lookup: CDR1 MNHEY, CDR2 SMNVEV (reference sequence). In nucleotides, the CDR3 is TGTGCCAGCAGTACTGACTTAATTGAGCAGTTCTTC. Translated, it gives CASSTDLIEQFF.

This clone was counted once. The genes are TRBV7-3 and TRBJ2-3, with 9 nucleotides matching TRBD2. Per the germline V gene, CDR1 is SGHTA and CDR2 is FQGTGA. V dropped 5 bases and J dropped 6; count of bases not matched to a gene: 9. The length of the CDR3 is 15 residues. The CDR3 DNA follows: TGTGCCAGCAGCGGAACCGGGACTAGCTCGGATACGCAGTATTTT. It yields the protein CASSGTGTSSDTQYF.

V and J are TRBV18 and TRBJ1-2, with 8 bases aligning to TRBD1. This CDR3 region has 17 residues. CDR1 is KGHSH, CDR2 LQKENI, per germline. Trimming took 6 bases from V and 6 from J; bases not matched to a gene: 18. The CDR3 reads CASSPDRGISLSNGYTF. CDR3 in DNA: TGTGCCAGCTCCCCTGACAGGGGAATATCCCTTTCGAATGGCTACACCTTC. The variable domain in full, with the rest retrieved from reference TRBV18 and TRBJ1-2, is NAGVMQNPRHLVRRRGQEARLRCSPMKGHSHVYWYRQLPEEGLKFMVYLQKENIIDESGMPKERFSAEFPKEGPSILRIQQVVRGDSAAYFCASSPDRGISLSNGYTFGSGTRLTVV.

The chain recombines TRBV19 with TRBJ1-5; 10 nucleotides align to TRBD1. J lost 0 bases, V lost 2 bases, and 7 bases had no gene match. The CDR3 contains 18 residues. Germline V gene sequence: CDR1 LNHDA, CDR2 SQIVND (reference sequence). The CDR3 nucleotides are TGTGCCAGTAGTATACGACAGGGGGCATTATATAGCAATCAGCCCCAGCATTTT. Its protein is CASSIRQGALYSNQPQHF. The full variable domain, its missing parts supplied by reference TRBV19 and TRBJ1-5, is DGGITQSPKYLFRKEGQNVTLSCEQNLNHDAMYWYRQDPGQGLRLIYYSQIVNDFQKGDIAEGYSVSREKKESFPLTVTSAQKNPTAFYLCASSIRQGALYSNQPQHFGDGTRLSIL.

This chain uses TRBV7-8 with TRBJ2-7, with no clear D. V shed 0 bases and J shed 1 base, with 13 bases lying between them. CDR1 and CDR2 from the germline V gene are SGHVS and FQNEAQ. CDR3 length equals 16 residues. The CDR3: CASSLAPHSSSYEQYF. CDR3 in DNA: TGTGCCAGCAGCTTAGCACCTCACTCCTCTTCCTACGAGCAGTACTTC.

The V call is TRBV18, the J call TRBJ2-7; 8 nucleotides match TRBD1. In germline, CDR1 is KGHSH, CDR2 LQKENI. V was clipped by 3 bases and J by 0 bases; unmatched bases: 4. The CDR3 runs 15 residues. CDR3 residues: CASSPDRAGSYEQYF. Here the CDR3 DNA reads TGTGCCAGCTCACCGGACAGGGCCGGCTCCTACGAGCAGTACTTC.

This clone has more than one count but fewer than ten. V usage is TRBV7-9 and J usage is TRBJ2-1; D remains unclear. Trimming took off 0 bases at V and 14 bases at J, with 11 bases between the two ends. From germline, CDR1 is SEHNR and CDR2 FQNEAQ (reference sequence). The CDR3 contains 12 residues. The CDR3 coding sequence is TGTGCCAGCAGCTTAGCCCATAGCTGGGAGTTCTTC. Translating gives CASSLAHSWEFF.

The V gene is TRBV18, the J gene TRBJ1-2; D unresolved. V lost 0 bases to trimming and J lost 2 bases, with 7 bases between them. This CDR3 has 14 residues. Germline values: CDR1 KGHSH, CDR2 LQKENI. The CDR3 region is CASSPPQKNYGYTF. The CDR3 DNA is TGTGCCAGCTCACCACCCCAGAAGAACTATGGCTACACCTTC.

The rearrangement links TRBV6-5 to TRBJ2-7, with 7 bases that match TRBD2. Losses at the gene ends were 1 base for V and 7 bases for J; bases not matched to a gene: 10. Germline CDR1 reads MNHEY; CDR2 reads SVGAGI. This CDR3 is 15 amino acids long. CDR3 loop: CASSYFRGVGTEQYF. The CDR3 nucleotides are TGTGCCAGCAGTTACTTTCGGGGGGTTGGCACGGAGCAGTACTTC.